The 24 T cell receptor beta chains below all came from one sample that was sequenced in a study of T cells after yellow fever vaccination. From the 5' RACE reads, TCRdb called clonotypes with MiXCR, one entry per CDR3 protein. The top ten hold approximately 14% of the sample, which has 500,000 to 700,000 distinct CDR3 sequences, approximately 21% seen once. The material was PBMCs, obtained 15 days after the yellow fever booster vaccination. The receptors were sampled from a man aged 25-45 years who received the YFV17D yellow fever vaccine.

The chain links TRBV20-1 to TRBJ2-4; D unclear. The V end was cut by 5 bases, the J end by 5 bases, with 7 bases between. Looked up from germline, CDR1 is DFQATT and CDR2 is SNEGSKA (reference sequence). CDR3 length: 11 amino acids. CDR3 DNA sequence: TGCAGTGCTCACAGACAAAACATTCAGTACTTC. This codes for CSAHRQNIQYF.

This clonotype was seen a few times. The genes are TRBV24-1 and TRBJ2-3; a possible D gene is TRBD2 (6 bases). The CDR3 extends over 15 amino acids. Germline V CDR1 and CDR2: KGHDR, SFDVKD. V lost 2 bases, J lost 0 bases, and 8 bases lay in between. The CDR3 here is CATSDWGVSTDTQYF. CDR3 nucleotides: TGTGCCACCAGTGATTGGGGGGTCAGCACAGATACGCAGTATTTT.

Only a few counts were recorded for this clonotype. The CDR3: CASSFRDSPETQYF. The CDR3 DNA reads TGTGCCAGCAGTTTTAGGGACTCTCCGGAGACCCAGTACTTC. The chain combines TRBV2 with TRBJ2-5, with a weak D call TRBD2 (6 bases). Germline CDR1 is SNHLY and CDR2 is FYNNEI. This CDR3 spans 14 amino acids. The V and J ends lost 5 bases and 5 bases respectively, with 15 bases between them.

The rearrangement links TRBV14 to TRBJ2-1, with D tentatively TRBD2 (5 bases). From germline, CDR1 is SGHDN and CDR2 FVKESK. This CDR3 is 14 amino acids long. V lost 2 bases to trimming and J lost 7 bases, with 12 bases between them. In DNA form, the CDR3 reads TGTGCCAGCAGCCAATGGACGGGGTTGAATGAGCAGTTCTTC. This translates into CASSQWTGLNEQFF.

The rearrangement uses TRBV4-3 and TRBJ2-1; a weak D match, TRBD2 (6 bases). Germline values: CDR1 LGHNA, CDR2 YSLEER. The CDR3 is 18 amino acids. V gave up 1 base and J gave up 2 bases, with 18 bases separating them. The CDR3 spells CASSQGSAGSLTYNEQFF. As DNA, the CDR3 is TGCGCCAGCAGCCAAGGTTCGGCGGGAAGCCTGACCTACAATGAGCAGTTCTTC.

The V call is TRBV5-1, the J call TRBJ1-1; TRBD1 matches at 7 bases. Germline trimming cut 9 bases from V and 3 bases from J; bases unmatched to any gene: 8. The V gene's germline CDR1 is SGHRS and CDR2 YFSETQ. This CDR3 comprises 13 residues. CDR3: CATKQGWDTEAFF. Here the CDR3 DNA reads TGCGCCACGAAACAGGGGTGGGACACTGAAGCTTTCTTT.

This clonotype was seen ten or more times. J is TRBJ2-3 and V is TRBV30; TRBD2 matches at 10 bases. The CDR3 sequence is 15 residues long. V lost 1 base, J lost 1 base, and 2 bases stayed unmatched. In germline, CDR1 is GTSNPN, CDR2 SVGIG (reference sequence). In nucleotides, the CDR3 is TGTGCCTGGAGTGAAGGACTAGCGGGCACAGATACGCAGTATTTT. Translating it yields CAWSEGLAGTDTQYF. Full variable domain (rest looked up from reference TRBV30 and TRBJ2-3): SQTIHQWPATLVQPVGSPLSLECTVEGTSNPNLYWYRQAAGRGLQLLFYSVGIGQISSEVPQNLSASRPQDRQFILSSKKLLLSDSGFYLCAWSEGLAGTDTQYFGPGTRLTVL.

The V call is TRBV24-1, the J call TRBJ1-1; D is perhaps TRBD1 (5 bases). The germline CDR1 and CDR2 sequences are KGHDR and SFDVKD. This CDR3 has 12 residues. Deletions cut 4 bases from V and 7 bases from J, with 9 bases between. This CDR3 is CATSDAGGEAFF. CDR3 sequence (DNA): TGTGCCACCAGTGACGCCGGGGGTGAAGCTTTCTTT.

J is TRBJ2-1 and V is TRBV5-4; 11 bases align to TRBD2. There are 15 residues in the CDR3. With 4 bases clipped from V and 5 bases from J, the junction kept 5 bases outside the gene matches. Germline V CDR1 and CDR2: SGHNT, YYREEE (reference sequence). The DNA of the CDR3 is TGTGCCAGCAGCCACGCGGGACTAGCGGACAATGAGCAGTTCTTC. Amino acid sequence: CASSHAGLADNEQFF.

This clonotype turned up a few times. This chain links TRBV12-3 or TRBV12-4 with TRBJ1-2, with D unresolved. The CDR3 covers 13 residues. V dropped 3 bases and J dropped 2 bases, with 7 bases sitting between them. CDR3 loop: CASSFWANYGYTF. CDR3 DNA: TGTGCCAGCAGTTTCTGGGCGAACTATGGCTACACCTTC.

The chain employs TRBV7-3 and TRBJ2-2, with TRBD2 identical over 13 bases. V was clipped by 4 bases and J by 5 bases; unmatched bases: 10. The V gene's germline CDR1 is SGHTA and CDR2 FQGTGA. The CDR3 is 18 amino acids. Written as DNA, the CDR3 is TGTGCCAGCAGCTCCGGACTAGCGGGAGTCGTTGGAACCGGGGAGCTGTTTTTT. This translates into CASSSGLAGVVGTGELFF. The full variable domain, with the rest looked up from reference TRBV7-3 and TRBJ2-2, is GAGVSQTPSNKVTEKGKYVELRCDPISGHTALYWYRQSLGQGPEFLIYFQGTGAADDSGLPNDRFFAVRPEGSVSTLKIQRTERGDSAVYLCASSSGLAGVVGTGELFFGEGSRLTVL.

This sequence joins TRBV11-2 and TRBJ2-4; no definite D call. Germline V lookup: CDR1 SGHAT, CDR2 FQNNGV. The CDR3 loop spans 17 amino acids. V was cut by 1 base and J by 0 bases, with 13 bases left in between. The CDR3 DNA reads as TGTGCCAGCAGCTTAGTTGCGTCCACTCTAGCCAAAAACATTCAGTACTTC. Translation: CASSLVASTLAKNIQYF.

This clonotype was counted a few times. The CDR3 nucleotides are TGTGCCAGCAGCGCTCGCCTTCTGAGTGGCGATACGCAGTATTTT. Encoded protein: CASSARLLSGDTQYF. V usage is TRBV7-2 and J usage is TRBJ2-3; D remains ambiguous. The germline V gene has CDR1 SGHTA and CDR2 FQGNSA. Trimming left V 5 bases short and J 6 bases short, with 18 bases between. CDR3 length equals 15 residues.

V and J are TRBV6-1 and TRBJ2-1; TRBD2 agrees at 7 bases. There are 15 residues in the CDR3. Germline V gene sequence: CDR1 MNHNS, CDR2 SASEGT. Germline trimming cut 8 bases from V and 1 base from J; bases unmatched to any gene: 8. The CDR3 nucleotides are TGTGCCAGCCTGCTAGCGGAACCGTCCTACAATGAGCAGTTCTTC. Translating it yields CASLLAEPSYNEQFF.

This clonotype was picked up a small number of times. The chain recombines TRBV4-2 with TRBJ2-1; D is perhaps TRBD1 or TRBD2 (5 bases each). Trimming shortened V by 4 bases and J by 7 bases, and 11 bases separated the two germline ends. The germline CDR1 and CDR2 sequences are LGHNA and YNFKEQ. CDR3 length equals 13 residues. The CDR3: CASSLPGRNEQFF. CDR3 bases: TGTGCCAGCAGCCTCCCGGGGCGTAATGAGCAGTTCTTC.

The chain combines TRBV7-9 with TRBJ2-7, with 7 nucleotides matching TRBD2. The length of the CDR3 is 14 residues. J was trimmed by 4 bases and V by 5 bases; bases with no gene match: 8. CDR1 SEHNR and CDR2 FQNEAQ come from the germline V gene (reference sequence). CDR3 bases: TGTGCCAGCAGCAAACCGGGGGGACCTTACGAGCAGTACTTC. Its translation is CASSKPGGPYEQYF.

The sample holds a few counts of this clonotype. The genes are TRBV20-1 and TRBJ2-3, with 8 bases that match TRBD2. V shed 2 bases, J shed 1 base, and the junction held 11 bases outside the gene matches. The CDR3 is 17 amino acids. CDR1 and CDR2 (germline): DFQATT, SNEGSKA (reference sequence). CDR3 bases: TGCAGTGCTAGACAAGCGGGAGTGAGTGAGGGCACAGATACGCAGTATTTT. Its translation is CSARQAGVSEGTDTQYF.

The gene calls are TRBV6-2 or TRBV6-3 and TRBJ2-1; 10 bases are a match to TRBD1. The CDR3 runs 13 residues. V shed 6 bases and J 6 bases; nucleotides not matched to a gene: 2. The V gene's germline CDR1 is MNHEY and CDR2 SVGEGT. DNA of the CDR3: TGTGCCAGCAGGAGGACAGGGGGCAATGAGCAGTTCTTC. This encodes CASRRTGGNEQFF.

The J gene is TRBJ1-6, the V gene TRBV9; 8 nucleotides match TRBD1. After removal of 0 bases from V and 9 bases from J, the junction contained 5 bases not matched to a gene. Looked up from germline, CDR1 is SGDLS and CDR2 is YYNGEE. This CDR3 is built from 15 residues. CDR3 in DNA: TGTGCCAGCAGCGTAGAGGGACAGGAGGGTTCACCCCTCCACTTT. The encoded protein is CASSVEGQEGSPLHF.

The CDR3 region has the DNA TGCGCCAGCAGCTTCCGACAGAGCTCCTACAATGAGCAGTTCTTC. Its protein product is CASSFRQSSYNEQFF. The chain links TRBV5-1 to TRBJ2-1; TRBD1 might be the D (5 bases). V lost 2 bases to trimming and J lost 0 bases, with 9 bases between them. Germline loops: CDR1 SGHRS, CDR2 YFSETQ. The CDR3 loop spans 15 amino acids. The entire variable domain, with the rest obtained from reference TRBV5-1 and TRBJ2-1, is as follows: KAGVTQTPRYLIKTRGQQVTLSCSPISGHRSVSWYQQTPGQGLQFLFEYFSETQRNKGNFPGRFSGRQFSNSRSEMNVSTLELGDSALYLCASSFRQSSYNEQFFGPGTRLTVL.

V is TRBV12-3 or TRBV12-4 and J is TRBJ2-1; TRBD2 agrees at 11 bases. This CDR3 has 16 amino acids. With 6 bases clipped from V and 0 bases from J, the junction kept 4 bases outside the gene matches. CDR3 nucleotides: TGTGCCAGCAGACCACTAGCGGGAGACTCCTACAATGAGCAGTTCTTC. This translates into CASRPLAGDSYNEQFF.

The chain couples TRBV3-1 to TRBJ2-5; 7 bases align to TRBD1. V dropped 3 bases and J dropped 2; count of bases not matched to a gene: 3. This CDR3 spans 14 amino acids. Germline V gives CDR1 LGHDT, CDR2 YNNKEL (reference sequence). CDR3 amino acids: CASSHLGQQETQYF. CDR3 in DNA: TGTGCCAGCAGCCATTTGGGACAGCAAGAGACCCAGTACTTC.

The table lists this clonotype with a few counts. The chain is built from TRBV6-1 and TRBJ2-1; perhaps D is TRBD1 or TRBD2 (6 bases each). Deletions cut 6 bases from V and 8 bases from J, with 20 bases between. The germline CDR1 and CDR2 sequences are MNHNS and SASEGT. The CDR3 has 15 amino acids. CDR3 loop: CASSLRGGRGDEQFF. In DNA form, the CDR3 reads TGTGCCAGCAGCCTCAGGGGCGGCCGCGGGGATGAGCAGTTCTTC.

This clonotype was counted between two and nine times. V and J are TRBV29-1 and TRBJ1-2; 7 bases align to TRBD1. V lost 5 bases and J lost 4; bases outside the gene matches: 1. The CDR3 loop spans 11 amino acids. The germline V gene has CDR1 SQVTM and CDR2 ANQGSEA. CDR3 residues: CSVRDSYGYTF. CDR3 nucleotides: TGCAGCGTTAGGGACAGCTATGGCTACACCTTC.